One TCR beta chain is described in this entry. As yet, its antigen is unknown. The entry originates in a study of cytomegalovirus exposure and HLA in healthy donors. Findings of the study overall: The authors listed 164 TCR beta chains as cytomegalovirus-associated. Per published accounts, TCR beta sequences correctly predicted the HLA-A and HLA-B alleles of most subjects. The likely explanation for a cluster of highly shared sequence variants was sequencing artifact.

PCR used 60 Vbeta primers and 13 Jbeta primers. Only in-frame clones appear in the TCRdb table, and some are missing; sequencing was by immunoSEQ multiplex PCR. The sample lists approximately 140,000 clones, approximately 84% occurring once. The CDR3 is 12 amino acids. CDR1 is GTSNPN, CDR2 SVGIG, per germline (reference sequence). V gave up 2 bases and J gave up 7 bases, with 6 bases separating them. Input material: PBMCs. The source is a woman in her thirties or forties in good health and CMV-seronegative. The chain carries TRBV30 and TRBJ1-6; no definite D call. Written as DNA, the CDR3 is TGTGCCTGGAGTTGGAGAAATTCACCCCTCCACTTT. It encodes CAWSWRNSPLHF.